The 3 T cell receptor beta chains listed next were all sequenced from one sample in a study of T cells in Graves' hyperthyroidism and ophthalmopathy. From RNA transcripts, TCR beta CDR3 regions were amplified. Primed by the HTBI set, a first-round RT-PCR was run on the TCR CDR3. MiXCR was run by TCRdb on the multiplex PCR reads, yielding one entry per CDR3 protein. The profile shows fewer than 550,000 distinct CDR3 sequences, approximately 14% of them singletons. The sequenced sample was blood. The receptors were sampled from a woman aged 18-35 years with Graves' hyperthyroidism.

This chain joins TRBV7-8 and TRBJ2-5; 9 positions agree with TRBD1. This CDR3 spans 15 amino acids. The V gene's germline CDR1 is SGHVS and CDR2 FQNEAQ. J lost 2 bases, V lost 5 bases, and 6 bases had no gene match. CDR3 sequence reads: CASSVTGGQQETQYF. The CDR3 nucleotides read TGTGCCAGCAGCGTGACAGGGGGACAGCAAGAGACCCAGTACTTC.

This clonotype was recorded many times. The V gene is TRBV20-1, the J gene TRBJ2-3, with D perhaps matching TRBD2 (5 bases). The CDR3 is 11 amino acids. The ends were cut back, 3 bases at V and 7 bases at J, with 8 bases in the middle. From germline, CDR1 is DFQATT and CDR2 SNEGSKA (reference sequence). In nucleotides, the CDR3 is TGCAGTGCTAGTAACGGGAATACGCAGTATTTT. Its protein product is CSASNGNTQYF.

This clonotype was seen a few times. The CDR3 sequence: CSVELGPTNEKLFF. CDR3 DNA sequence: TGCAGCGTTGAACTGGGACCAACTAATGAAAAACTGTTTTTT. The chain is built from TRBV29-1 and TRBJ1-4, with D tentatively TRBD1 (5 bases). This CDR3 has 14 residues. Germline assignment: CDR1 SQVTM and CDR2 ANQGSEA. Trimming pared 2 bases from V and 0 bases from J, leaving 7 bases between.